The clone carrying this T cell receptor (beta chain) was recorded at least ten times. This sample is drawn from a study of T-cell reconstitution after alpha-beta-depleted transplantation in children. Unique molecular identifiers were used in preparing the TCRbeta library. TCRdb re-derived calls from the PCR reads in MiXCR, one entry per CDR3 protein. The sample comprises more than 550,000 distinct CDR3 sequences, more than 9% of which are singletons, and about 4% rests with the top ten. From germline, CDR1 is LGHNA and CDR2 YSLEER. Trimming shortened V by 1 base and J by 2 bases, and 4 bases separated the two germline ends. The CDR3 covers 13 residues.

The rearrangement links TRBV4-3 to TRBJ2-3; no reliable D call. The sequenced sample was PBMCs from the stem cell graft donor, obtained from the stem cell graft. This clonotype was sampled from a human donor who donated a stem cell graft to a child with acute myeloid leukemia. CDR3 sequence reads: CASSQGTTDTQYF. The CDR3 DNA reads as TGCGCCAGCAGCCAAGGGACCACAGATACGCAGTATTTT.